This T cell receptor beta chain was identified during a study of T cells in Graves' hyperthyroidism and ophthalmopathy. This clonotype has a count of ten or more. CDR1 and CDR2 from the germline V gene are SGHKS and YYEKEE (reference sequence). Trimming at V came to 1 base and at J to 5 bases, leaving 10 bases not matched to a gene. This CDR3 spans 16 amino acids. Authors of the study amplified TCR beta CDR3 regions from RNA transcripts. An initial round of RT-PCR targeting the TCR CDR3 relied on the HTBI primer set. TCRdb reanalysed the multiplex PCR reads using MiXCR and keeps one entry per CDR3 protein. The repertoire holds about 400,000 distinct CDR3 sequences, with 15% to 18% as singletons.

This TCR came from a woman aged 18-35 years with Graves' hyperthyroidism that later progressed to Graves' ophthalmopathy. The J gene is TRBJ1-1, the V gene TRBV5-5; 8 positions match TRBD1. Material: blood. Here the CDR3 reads CASSLWTTGVGTEAFF. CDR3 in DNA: TGTGCCAGCAGCTTGTGGACGACAGGGGTAGGGACTGAAGCTTTCTTT.